What follows are 30 T cell receptor beta chains derived from one specimen sequenced in a study of T cells after yellow fever vaccination. One entry per CDR3 protein, called by TCRdb with MiXCR from the 5' RACE reads. This sample has a few hundred thousand distinct CDR3 sequences, with around 4.4% found just once. The starting material was PBMCs, obtained 15 days after the yellow fever booster vaccination. The receptors come from a man aged 18 to 30 who received the YFV17D yellow fever vaccine.

In this sample, this clonotype turned up many times. The rearrangement uses TRBV2 and TRBJ2-1; no reliable D call. The CDR3 has 10 amino acids. Germline CDR1 and CDR2: SNHLY and FYNNEI. V gave up 6 bases and J gave up 10 bases, with 7 bases separating them. The CDR3 coding sequence is TGTGCCAGCAGATTTAGGGAGCAGTTCTTC. This codes for CASRFREQFF.

The rearrangement uses TRBV9 and TRBJ2-3; D is possibly TRBD1 or TRBD2 (5 bases each). There are 15 residues in the CDR3. Trimming cost V 0 bases and J 4 bases, with 12 bases left between them. Germline V CDR1 and CDR2: SGDLS, YYNGEE. The CDR3 region has the DNA TGTGCCAGCAGCGTAGAGGGGCTAGCCTCAGATACGCAGTATTTT. Amino acids: CASSVEGLASDTQYF.

This clonotype was observed at least ten times. The V and J genes are TRBV7-3 and TRBJ2-1; perhaps TRBD1 as D (6 bases). V was clipped by 4 bases and J by 12 bases, with 19 bases between them. The CDR3 sequence is 14 residues long. Germline-derived CDR1 and CDR2 are SGHTA and FQGTGA. In nucleotides, the CDR3 is TGTGCCAGCAGCTCGTCGGGCTTGGGGGCGGGGCAGTTCTTC. This translates into CASSSSGLGAGQFF. The full variable domain, its missing parts supplied by reference TRBV7-3 and TRBJ2-1, is GAGVSQTPSNKVTEKGKYVELRCDPISGHTALYWYRQSLGQGPEFLIYFQGTGAADDSGLPNDRFFAVRPEGSVSTLKIQRTERGDSAVYLCASSSSGLGAGQFFGPGTRLTVL.

This clonotype was observed many times. V gene TRBV6-5 combines with J gene TRBJ2-7, with TRBD1 as a possible D gene (6 bases). The CDR3 has 15 amino acids. Trimming took off 8 bases at V and 6 bases at J, with 23 bases between the two ends. Germline V CDR1 and CDR2: MNHEY, SVGAGI. CDR3 nucleotides: TGTGCCAGCTTCCCAAGCCCAGGGGTGGTCCCCGAGCAGTACTTC. This encodes CASFPSPGVVPEQYF.

This clonotype was recorded at least ten times. The gene calls are TRBV3-1 and TRBJ1-1; 7 bases map to TRBD1. There are 13 residues in the CDR3. Germline lookup yields CDR1 LGHDT and CDR2 YNNKEL (reference sequence). V lost 8 bases to trimming and J lost 0 bases; unmatched junction nucleotides: 3. CDR3 coding DNA: TGTGCCAGCCAACAGGGGATGAACACTGAAGCTTTCTTT. Translating it yields CASQQGMNTEAFF.

This clonotype was counted many times. The rearrangement uses TRBV5-1 and TRBJ1-1, with a weak D call TRBD1 (5 bases). V lost 4 bases to trimming and J lost 1 base, with 20 bases between them. The CDR3 loop spans 17 amino acids. Germline CDR1 is SGHRS and CDR2 is YFSETQ. The CDR3 coding sequence is TGCGCCAGCAGCCTTCGGAGCCTCGGCGGGGGGAACACTGAAGCTTTCTTT. This sequence encodes CASSLRSLGGGNTEAFF.

V gene TRBV20-1 combines with J gene TRBJ2-3; D uncertain. Trimming removed 6 bases from V and 0 bases from J, with 13 bases in between. The germline V gene has CDR1 DFQATT and CDR2 SNEGSKA (reference sequence). This CDR3 is 14 amino acids long. Here the CDR3 reads CSAANPISTDTQYF. CDR3 bases: TGCAGTGCCGCAAACCCCATTAGCACAGATACGCAGTATTTT.

The CDR3: CATSQSTDTQYF. The CDR3, as DNA: TGTGCCACCAGTCAGTCGACAGATACGCAGTATTTT. The chain is built from TRBV24-1 and TRBJ2-3; D is undetermined. The ends were cut back, 6 bases at V and 3 bases at J, with 6 bases in the middle. The germline gives CDR1 KGHDR, CDR2 SFDVKD. CDR3 length equals 12 residues.

The table lists this clonotype with a few counts. The V call is TRBV5-1, the J call TRBJ1-1; a weak D match, TRBD1 (5 bases). The CDR3 length is 16 residues. The germline V gene has CDR1 SGHRS and CDR2 YFSETQ. V was clipped by 3 bases and J by 1 base, with 16 bases between them. The chain's CDR3 is CASSSVPSGGNTEAFF. The CDR3 bases are TGCGCCAGCAGCTCGGTGCCCAGTGGGGGGAACACTGAAGCTTTCTTT.

In this sample, this clonotype turned up many times. The J gene is TRBJ2-3, the V gene TRBV6-2 or TRBV6-3; D not certain. V lost 7 bases to trimming and J lost 0 bases, with 14 bases between them. Germline assignment: CDR1 MNHEY and CDR2 SVGEGT. The CDR3 has 15 amino acids. The DNA for the CDR3 is TGTGCCAGCACCCGGGTACCCGTTAGCACAGATACGCAGTATTTT. Residues: CASTRVPVSTDTQYF.

This clonotype was seen ten or more times. This chain connects TRBV6-2 or TRBV6-3 to TRBJ2-2; no definite D call. The CDR3 is 14 residues long. V lost 3 bases, J lost 6 bases, and 11 bases lay in between. Per germline, CDR1 MNHEY and CDR2 SVGEGT. The CDR3 DNA reads as TGTGCCAGCAGTTATTTCGGTCGGTCCGGGGAGCTGTTTTTT. It specifies CASSYFGRSGELFF.

This clonotype was recorded many times. The genes are TRBV4-3 and TRBJ2-1; 10 nucleotides line up with TRBD2. J lost 6 bases, V lost 2 bases, and 4 bases had no gene match. The CDR3 contains 15 residues. Germline V gene sequence: CDR1 LGHNA, CDR2 YSLEER. CDR3 in DNA: TGCGCCAGCAGCCAACCCAGCGGGGGGGCCAATGAGCAGTTCTTC. This gives the protein CASSQPSGGANEQFF.

There are many counts of this clonotype. This sequence joins TRBV9 and TRBJ2-7, with D possibly TRBD2 on 5 matching bases. The CDR3 runs 13 residues. The V gene's germline CDR1 is SGDLS and CDR2 YYNGEE. V was shortened by 4 bases and J by 4 bases, with 12 bases between the two germline ends. In DNA form, the CDR3 reads TGTGCCAGCAGCCCTCCCCGGGGATACGAGCAGTACTTC. This sequence encodes CASSPPRGYEQYF. The complete variable domain, with remaining parts taken from reference TRBV9 and TRBJ2-7, reads DSGVTQTPKHLITATGQRVTLRCSPRSGDLSVYWYQQSLDQGLQFLIQYYNGEERAKGNILERFSAQQFPDLHSELNLSSLELGDSALYFCASSPPRGYEQYFGPGTRLTVT.

This clonotype was seen ten or more times. The chain employs TRBV14 and TRBJ2-1, with TRBD2 matching 7 bases. CDR1 is SGHDN and CDR2 is FVKESK in the germline V gene. CDR3 length: 12 residues. Trimming at V came to 11 bases and at J to 4 bases, leaving 5 bases not matched to a gene. The chain's CDR3 is CASGGLYNEQFF. The CDR3, as DNA: TGTGCCTCGGGGGGACTATACAATGAGCAGTTCTTC.

This clonotype came up many times. This chain joins TRBV28 and TRBJ2-3, with no clear D. Germline V gene sequence: CDR1 MDHEN, CDR2 SYDVKM. The CDR3 totals 15 residues. V was shortened by 8 bases and J by 0 bases, with 15 bases between the two germline ends. In nucleotides, the CDR3 is TGTGCCAGCTCCATTGCTGCGTCTAGCACAGATACGCAGTATTTT. Protein: CASSIAASSTDTQYF.

This clonotype has just a few counts. The gene calls are TRBV30 and TRBJ1-1, with D perhaps matching TRBD1 (6 bases). CDR3 length: 14 residues. Germline V lookup: CDR1 GTSNPN, CDR2 SVGIG (reference sequence). Trimming took 0 bases from V and 5 from J, leaving 13 bases between them. CDR3 sequence reads: CAWSVPGAFTEAFF. The CDR3, as DNA: TGTGCCTGGAGTGTACCGGGGGCGTTTACTGAAGCTTTCTTT. The full variable domain, in which reference TRBV30 and TRBJ1-1 provide the parts outside the CDR3, is SQTIHQWPATLVQPVGSPLSLECTVEGTSNPNLYWYRQAAGRGLQLLFYSVGIGQISSEVPQNLSASRPQDRQFILSSKKLLLSDSGFYLCAWSVPGAFTEAFFGQGTRLTVV.

This clonotype has only a few counts. The rearrangement links TRBV27 to TRBJ2-2; D is perhaps TRBD2 (5 bases). Germline CDR1 is MNHEY and CDR2 is SMNVEV (reference sequence). This CDR3 comprises 15 residues. The ends were cut back, 2 bases at V and 5 bases at J, with 12 bases in the middle. This chain's CDR3 is CASSLRGSITGELFF. DNA of the CDR3: TGTGCCAGCAGTTTACGGGGAAGTATAACCGGGGAGCTGTTTTTT.

There are many counts of this clonotype. The rearrangement joins TRBV4-3 to TRBJ2-1, with D perhaps TRBD2 (6 bases). The CDR3 has 14 amino acids. Trimming stripped 6 bases from V and 5 bases from J, with 14 bases between. Germline CDR1 and CDR2: LGHNA and YSLEER. CDR3 in DNA: TGCGCCAGCAGTACTAGCTGGTTGGACAATGAGCAGTTCTTC. Translating it yields CASSTSWLDNEQFF.

CDR3: CASGLVSPPIGEQYV. CDR3 in DNA: TGTGCTAGTGGTTTGGTATCCCCGCCCATAGGCGAGCAGTACGTC. This chain links TRBV12-5 with TRBJ2-7; D not resolved. CDR3 length: 15 amino acids. Trimming stripped 0 bases from V and 6 bases from J, with 15 bases between. Germline V gene sequence: CDR1 LGHNT, CDR2 FRNRAP.

This chain uses TRBV19 with TRBJ1-1; D possibly corresponds to TRBD1 (5 bases). The CDR3 covers 13 residues. With 3 bases removed from V and 5 bases from J, the gap between germline ends came to 10 bases. Germline CDR1 LNHDA, CDR2 SQIVND (reference sequence). As DNA, the CDR3 is TGTGCCAGTAGTATTGGGGGAACGACTGAAGCTTTCTTT. Amino acid sequence: CASSIGGTTEAFF.

This clonotype was counted many times. V is TRBV10-2 and J is TRBJ2-5; 14 bases agree with TRBD2. In germline, CDR1 is WSHSY, CDR2 SAAADI. Trimming at V came to 6 bases and at J to 3 bases, leaving 6 bases not matched to a gene. The CDR3 covers 16 residues. This CDR3 reads CASRPTSGGEKETQYF. CDR3 sequence (DNA): TGCGCCAGCAGACCGACTAGCGGGGGGGAGAAAGAGACCCAGTACTTC.

In this sample, this clonotype turned up a few times. This sequence joins TRBV5-6 and TRBJ2-2; unclear D gene. V lost 1 base and J 4 bases, leaving 14 bases between the germline ends. The CDR3 extends over 16 amino acids. Germline CDR1 reads SGHDT; CDR2 reads YYEEEE. This chain's CDR3 is CASSLMHLASTGELFF. Here the CDR3 DNA reads TGTGCCAGCAGCTTGATGCATTTAGCCTCCACCGGGGAGCTGTTTTTT.

This clonotype was recorded at least ten times. The rearrangement uses TRBV5-1 and TRBJ2-5, with D perhaps TRBD1 (6 bases). The length of the CDR3 is 15 residues. The germline V gene has CDR1 SGHRS and CDR2 YFSETQ. The V gene lost 3 bases and the J gene lost 10 bases, with 22 bases spanning the gap. CDR3 bases: TGCGCCAGCAGCTCCTTGCCGTGGGGGCATTGGGACCAGTACTTC. Translating gives CASSSLPWGHWDQYF.

The sample holds many counts of this clonotype. This chain links TRBV30 with TRBJ2-7; no reliable D call. From germline, CDR1 is GTSNPN and CDR2 SVGIG (reference sequence). The CDR3 extends over 11 amino acids. Trimming removed 0 bases from V and 3 bases from J, with 3 bases in between. The CDR3 is CAWSVSYEQYF. Written as DNA, the CDR3 is TGTGCCTGGAGTGTAAGCTACGAGCAGTACTTC.

This clonotype was seen once. This sequence joins TRBV6-5 and TRBJ2-3; 12 positions match TRBD2. V lost 7 bases to trimming and J lost 5 bases; unmatched junction nucleotides: 7. The CDR3 is 15 residues long. Germline V lookup: CDR1 MNHEY, CDR2 SVGAGI. As DNA, the CDR3 is TGTGCCAGCACCCGACTAGCGGGGGTTGGAGATACGCAGTATTTT. Translation: CASTRLAGVGDTQYF.

There are many counts of this clonotype. The genes are TRBV20-1 and TRBJ2-7, with TRBD2 matching 8 bases. V shed 1 base, J shed 4 bases, and the junction held 9 bases outside the gene matches. The CDR3 contains 15 residues. The germline V gene has CDR1 DFQATT and CDR2 SNEGSKA (reference sequence). The CDR3 nucleotides are TGCAGTGCTAGAGGGGGGATAGCGGGGCGGTACGAGCAGTACTTC. Its translation: CSARGGIAGRYEQYF.

This clonotype has more than one count but fewer than ten. V is TRBV30 and J is TRBJ2-7; D ambiguous. Between the trimmed V and J ends, which lost 5 bases and 6 bases, there was a span of 14 bases. The V gene's germline CDR1 is GTSNPN and CDR2 SVGIG (reference sequence). This CDR3 has 12 residues. The CDR3 spells CAWGLETAEQYF. The CDR3 DNA reads as TGTGCCTGGGGTCTTGAAACGGCCGAGCAGTACTTC.

This clonotype was counted at least ten times. The chain joins TRBV7-6 to TRBJ2-5; tentatively, D is TRBD2 (6 bases). The germline gives CDR1 SGHVS, CDR2 FNYEAQ. CDR3 length equals 16 residues. With 5 bases removed from V and 0 bases from J, the gap between germline ends came to 16 bases. CDR3 residues: CASSKLPRDYQETQYF. DNA for the CDR3: TGTGCCAGCAGCAAGCTTCCCCGGGACTACCAAGAGACCCAGTACTTC.

This clonotype has a handful of counts. V gene TRBV11-2 combines with J gene TRBJ1-1, with a tentative D call TRBD1 (6 bases). Germline values: CDR1 SGHAT, CDR2 FQNNGV. The CDR3 is made up of 13 amino acids. With 3 bases removed from V and 10 bases from J, the gap between germline ends came to 15 bases. The DNA of the CDR3 is TGTGCCAGCAGCTTGTTCCCAGGGGAGAGAGCTTTCTTT. It encodes CASSLFPGERAFF.

This clonotype was found many times. V and J are TRBV5-6 and TRBJ1-2; TRBD1 aligns across 8 bases. CDR1 is SGHDT and CDR2 is YYEEEE in the germline V gene. This CDR3 contains 14 residues. V lost 4 bases and J lost 4; bases outside the gene matches: 6. The CDR3 DNA is TGTGCCAGCAGCGGACAGGGACGAGGCTATGGCTACACCTTC. This encodes CASSGQGRGYGYTF. The full variable domain, in which reference TRBV5-6 and TRBJ1-2 provide the parts outside the CDR3, is DAGVTQSPTHLIKTRGQQVTLRCSPKSGHDTVSWYQQALGQGPQFIFQYYEEEERQRGNFPDRFSGHQFPNYSSELNVNALLLGDSALYLCASSGQGRGYGYTFGSGTRLTVV.